This T cell receptor (beta chain) was profiled in a study of blood T cell repertoires in COVID-19. The overall study: Sources were T cells, B-cell-depleted T cells, or PBMCs; the material itself was cDNA or gDNA.

The V gene's germline CDR1 is SGHKS and CDR2 YYEKEE (reference sequence). Trimming removed 1 base from V and 5 bases from J; junction bases left unmatched: 4. The CDR3 is 15 residues long. Source study methods: For nucleated cells, counts were estimated from reference gene primer amplification. Only in-frame clones appear in the TCRdb table, and some are missing; sequencing was by immunoSEQ multiplex PCR. D and trimming come from the DNA, and the V and J calls and clone size come from that table. Of about 300,000 clones detected, just over 85% appear once; the ten largest clones hold about 4%. Those enrolled, adults aged roughly 18 to 89 years, came from roughly 22 US areas. In Cohort 3, a recovered donor had either two negative PCRs, clearance, or symptom resolution.

The chain has TRBV5-5 and TRBJ2-5, with 11 bases matching TRBD1. The material sequenced was PBMCs or T cells enriched from blood (not recorded which). This TCR derives from a man under 40 who had recovered from COVID-19. The CDR3 reads CASSLRTGGFETQYF. The CDR3 DNA is TGTGCCAGCAGCTTGAGGACAGGGGGCTTTGAGACCCAGTACTTC.